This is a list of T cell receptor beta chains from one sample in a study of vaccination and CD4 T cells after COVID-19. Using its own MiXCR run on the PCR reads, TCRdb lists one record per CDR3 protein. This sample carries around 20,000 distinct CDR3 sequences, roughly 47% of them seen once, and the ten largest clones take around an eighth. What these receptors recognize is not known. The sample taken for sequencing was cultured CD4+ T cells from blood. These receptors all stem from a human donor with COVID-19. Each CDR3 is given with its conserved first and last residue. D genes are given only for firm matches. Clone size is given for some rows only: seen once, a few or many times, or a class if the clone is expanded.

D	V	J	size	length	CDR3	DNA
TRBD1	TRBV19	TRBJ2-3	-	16	CASSSGQGLITDTQYF	TGTGCCAGTAGCTCGGGACAGGGTCTTATCACAGATACGCAGTATTTT
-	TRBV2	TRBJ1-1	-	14	CASIRYGGNTEAFF	TGTGCCAGCATCAGGTACGGTGGGAACACTGAAGCTTTCTTT
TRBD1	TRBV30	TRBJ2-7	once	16	CAWSVPRTGSFNEQYF	TGTGCCTGGAGTGTACCCCGGACAGGGAGTTTTAACGAGCAGTACTTC
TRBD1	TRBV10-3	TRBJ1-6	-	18	CAISETDRGYSYNSPLHF	TGTGCCATCAGTGAGACGGACAGGGGATACTCCTATAATTCACCCCTCCACTTT
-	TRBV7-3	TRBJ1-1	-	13	CASSSAVNTEAFF	TGTGCCAGCAGCTCCGCGGTGAACACTGAAGCTTTCTTT
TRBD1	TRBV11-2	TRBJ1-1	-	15	CASSQRQGISTEAFF	TGTGCCAGCAGCCAAAGACAGGGTATAAGCACTGAAGCTTTCTTT
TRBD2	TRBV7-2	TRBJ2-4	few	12	CASNGGENIQYF	TGTGCCAGCAACGGGGGGGAAAACATTCAGTACTTC
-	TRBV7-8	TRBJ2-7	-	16	CASSLPFPGPRHEQYF	TGTGCCAGCAGCTTACCCTTCCCAGGGCCCCGCCACGAGCAGTACTTC
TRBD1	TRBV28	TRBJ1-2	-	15	CASSIMGQGDYGYTF	TGTGCCAGCAGTATTATGGGACAGGGTGACTATGGCTACACCTTC
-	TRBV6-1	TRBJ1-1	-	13	CASGRTWDTEAFF	TGTGCCAGCGGGCGAACGTGGGATACTGAAGCTTTCTTT
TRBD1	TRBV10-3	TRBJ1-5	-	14	CAISEGQGVQPQHF	TGTGCCATCAGTGAAGGACAGGGGGTTCAGCCCCAGCATTTT
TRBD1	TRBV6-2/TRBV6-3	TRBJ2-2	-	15	CASSYHRGFTGELFF	TGTGCCAGCAGTTACCACAGGGGTTTCACCGGGGAGCTGTTTTTT
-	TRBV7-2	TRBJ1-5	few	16	CASSLVTGGYNQPQHF	TGTGCCAGCAGCTTAGTCACCGGGGGCTACAATCAGCCCCAGCATTTT
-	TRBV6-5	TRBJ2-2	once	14	CASSYQNRDGELFF	TGTGCCAGCAGTTACCAAAACAGGGACGGGGAGCTGTTTTTT
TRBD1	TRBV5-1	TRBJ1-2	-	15	CASSLGDRTNYGYTF	TGCGCCAGCAGCTTGGGGGACAGGACCAACTATGGCTACACCTTC
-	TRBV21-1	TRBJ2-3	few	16	CASSNYRERGADQQYF	TGTGCCAGCAGCAATTACCGCGAGCGGGGGGCCGACCAGCAGTATTTT
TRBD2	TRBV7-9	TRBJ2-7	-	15	CASTKAGGLGYEQYF	TGTGCCAGCACTAAAGCGGGGGGGCTTGGTTACGAGCAGTACTTC
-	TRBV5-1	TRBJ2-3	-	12	CASSPSTDTQYF	TGCGCCAGCAGCCCGAGCACAGATACGCAGTATTTT
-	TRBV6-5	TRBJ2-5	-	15	CASSYSGLVGETQYF	TGTGCCAGCAGTTACTCGGGGCTAGTCGGCGAGACCCAGTACTTC
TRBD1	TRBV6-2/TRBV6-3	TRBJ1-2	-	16	CASNTGQGAMDYGYTF	TGTGCCAGCAACACGGGACAGGGGGCGATGGACTATGGCTACACCTTC
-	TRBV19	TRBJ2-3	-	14	CASSIEGGTDTQYF	TGTGCCAGTAGTATTGAAGGGGGCACAGATACGCAGTATTTT
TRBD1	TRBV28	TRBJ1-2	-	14	CASSHRGLVWGYTF	TGTGCCAGCAGTCACAGGGGTTTAGTGTGGGGCTACACCTTC
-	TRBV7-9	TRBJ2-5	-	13	CASNGRGGETQYF	TGTGCCAGCAACGGTCGCGGCGGAGAGACCCAGTACTTC
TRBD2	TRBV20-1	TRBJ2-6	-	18	CSARVFERGGSGANVLTF	TGCAGTGCTAGAGTCTTCGAGCGGGGGGGATCTGGGGCCAACGTCCTGACTTTC
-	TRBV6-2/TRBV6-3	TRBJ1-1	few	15	CASRGGLEGNTEAFF	TGTGCCAGCAGGGGAGGACTGGAGGGGAACACTGAAGCTTTCTTT
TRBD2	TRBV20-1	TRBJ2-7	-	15	CSASGLAGGSYEQYF	TGCAGTGCTAGCGGGCTAGCGGGGGGATCCTACGAGCAGTACTTC
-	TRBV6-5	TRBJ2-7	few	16	CASSYSEERASYEQYF	TGTGCCAGCAGTTACTCGGAAGAAAGAGCATCCTACGAGCAGTACTTC
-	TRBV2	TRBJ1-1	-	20	CASTAEQATRSFIMNTEAFF	TGTGCCAGCACCGCCGAACAGGCGACTCGTTCATTCATCATGAACACTGAAGCTTTCTTT
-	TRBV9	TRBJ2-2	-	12	CASSFIPGELFF	TGTGCCAGCAGTTTCATCCCCGGGGAGCTGTTTTTT
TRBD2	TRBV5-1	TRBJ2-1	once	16	CASSSRLAGDHNEQFF	TGCGCCAGCAGCTCAAGACTAGCGGGGGATCACAATGAGCAGTTCTTC
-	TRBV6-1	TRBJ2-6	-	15	CASSESGAGTNVLTF	TGTGCCAGCAGTGAATCCGGTGCTGGGACCAACGTCCTGACTTTC
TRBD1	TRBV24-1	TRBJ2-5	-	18	CATQTRTGEIKPQETQYF	TGTGCCACTCAAACTCGGACAGGGGAGATTAAGCCCCAAGAGACCCAGTACTTC
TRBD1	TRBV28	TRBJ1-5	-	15	CAIQGGRANDQPQHF	TGTGCCATCCAGGGGGGCAGGGCAAACGATCAGCCCCAGCATTTT
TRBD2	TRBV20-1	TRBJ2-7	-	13	CSALGGGNYEQYF	TGCAGTGCCCTCGGCGGGGGAAACTACGAGCAGTACTTC
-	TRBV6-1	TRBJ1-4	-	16	CASRGQGLSPNEKLFF	TGTGCCAGCAGGGGCCAAGGGTTGTCGCCTAATGAAAAACTGTTTTTT
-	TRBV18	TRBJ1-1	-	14	CASSPPDRDTEAFF	TGTGCCAGCTCACCACCGGACCGAGACACTGAAGCTTTCTTT